This is a list of T cell receptor beta chains from one sample in a study of blood T cell repertoires in COVID-19. Here immunoSEQ multiplex PCR was the method, and the copy in TCRdb shows in-frame clones only, minus some. There are over 250,000 clones in the sample; about nine tenths occur only once, and approximately 2% lies in the top ten. The source material was PBMCs or T cells enriched from blood (not recorded which). All receptors derive from a woman aged 55-69 years who had recovered from COVID-19. Both conserved end residues are part of each CDR3. A D gene is named only where the DNA matches it firmly. The listing skips clone size in some rows; elsewhere it reads once, few, many or a size class.

CDR3aa | CDR3nt | d_gene | abundance | j_gene | v_gene
CAWSLGAGGHQPQHF | TGTGCCTGGTCGCTAGGGGCAGGGGGACATCAGCCCCAGCATTTT | TRBD1 | NA | TRBJ1-5 | TRBV30
CASSLPSGIPYEQYF | TGTGCCAGCAGCCTACCAAGCGGGATCCCCTACGAGCAGTACTTC | TRBD2 | NA | TRBJ2-7 | TRBV5-6
CASSLAGTPNTEAFF | TGTGCCAGCAGTTTGGCCGGGACTCCGAACACTGAAGCTTTCTTT | NA | NA | TRBJ1-1 | TRBV28
CASSPGQYNEQFF | TGTGCCAGCTCACCGGGGCAGTACAATGAGCAGTTCTTC | NA | NA | TRBJ2-1 | TRBV18
CASSLAGENEQFF | TGTGCCAGCAGCTTAGCGGGGGAGAATGAGCAGTTCTTC | NA | NA | TRBJ2-1 | TRBV11-3
CASSLTSGYTEAFF | TGTGCCAGCAGCTTAACATCAGGGTACACTGAAGCTTTCTTT | NA | once | TRBJ1-1 | TRBV7-2
CASTIAGGNNEQFF | TGTGCCAGCACCATAGCGGGGGGGAACAATGAGCAGTTCTTC | TRBD2 | NA | TRBJ2-1 | TRBV7-9
CASTIGGTEAFF | TGTGCCAGCACCATTGGGGGGACTGAAGCTTTCTTT | NA | NA | TRBJ1-1 | TRBV28
CASSYGTGAYEQYF | TGTGCCAGCAGCTACGGGACAGGAGCCTACGAGCAGTACTTC | TRBD1 | NA | TRBJ2-7 | TRBV5-4
CASSIQIRNEQFF | TGTGCCAGTAGTATACAGATCAGAAATGAGCAGTTCTTC | NA | NA | TRBJ2-1 | TRBV19
CASSSSGREYGNEQFF | TGTGCCAGCAGCTCCTCCGGCCGGGAGTACGGCAATGAGCAGTTCTTC | NA | NA | TRBJ2-1 | TRBV7-3
CASSLEGLRVNTEAFF | TGTGCCAGCAGCTTAGAGGGGCTTCGGGTGAACACTGAAGCTTTCTTT | NA | NA | TRBJ1-1 | TRBV7-6
CARKRCAGYGYTF | TGTGCTAGAAAAAGGTGTGCAGGCTATGGCTACACCTTC | NA | NA | TRBJ1-2 | TRBV12-5
CSVDELAEQQFF | TGCAGCGTTGACGAGCTAGCGGAGCAGCAGTTCTTC | TRBD2 | NA | TRBJ2-1 | TRBV29-1
CASSSLPGNTGELFF | TGTGCCAGCAGTAGCCTCCCGGGGAACACCGGGGAGCTGTTTTTT | NA | NA | TRBJ2-2 | TRBV27
CASSAGTGGREGYTF | TGTGCCAGCAGCGCCGGGACAGGGGGCCGAGAAGGCTACACCTTC | TRBD1 | NA | TRBJ1-2 | TRBV7-2
CASSLFTPGQGYTGELFF | TGCGCCAGCAGCTTGTTTACTCCGGGACAGGGTTACACCGGGGAGCTGTTTTTT | TRBD1 | NA | TRBJ2-2 | TRBV5-1
CASGAATQYF | TGTGCCAGCGGGGCAGCTACGCAGTATTTT | NA | NA | TRBJ2-3 | TRBV21-1
CASSKGQGDSPLHF | TGTGCCAGCAGCAAGGGACAGGGCGATTCACCCCTCCACTTT | TRBD1 | NA | TRBJ1-6 | TRBV5-5
CSVDLQGSPNEQFF | TGCAGCGTTGACCTACAGGGAAGTCCCAATGAGCAGTTCTTC | NA | NA | TRBJ2-1 | TRBV29-1
CASSLGTSISEQFF | TGTGCCAGTAGTCTAGGGACTAGTATTAGTGAGCAGTTCTTC | TRBD2 | NA | TRBJ2-1 | TRBV19
CASSYSVTYEQYF | TGTGCCAGCAGCTATAGCGTAACCTACGAGCAGTACTTC | NA | NA | TRBJ2-7 | TRBV7-8
CSAPGGADGYTF | TGCAGCGCCCCTGGGGGGGCCGATGGCTACACCTTC | NA | NA | TRBJ1-2 | TRBV29-1
CASSEALVGWSGNTIYF | TGTGCCAGCAGTGAAGCGCTTGTGGGCTGGTCTGGAAACACCATATATTTT | NA | NA | TRBJ1-3 | TRBV6-1
CASSLRGRDSHTEAFF | TGTGCCAGCAGCTTAAGGGGTAGGGACAGCCACACTGAAGCTTTCTTT | TRBD1 | NA | TRBJ1-1 | TRBV7-3
CASSGTVAYEQYF | TGTGCCTCCTCGGGGACAGTCGCCTACGAGCAGTACTTC | TRBD1 | once | TRBJ2-7 | TRBV5-6
CASSPNTGTEAFF | TGTGCCAGCAGCCCCAACACGGGCACTGAAGCTTTCTTT | NA | NA | TRBJ1-1 | TRBV7-3
CASSYYYNQPQHF | TGTGCCAGCAGTTACTATTACAATCAGCCCCAGCATTTT | NA | NA | TRBJ1-5 | TRBV6-2/TRBV6-3
CASSSSGQLQETQYF | TGTGCCAGCTCATCCTCTGGACAGCTTCAAGAGACCCAGTACTTC | NA | NA | TRBJ2-5 | TRBV18
CASSLRGSNNEQFF | TGTGCCAGCAGTTTAAGGGGGTCTAACAATGAGCAGTTCTTC | NA | NA | TRBJ2-1 | TRBV27
CASRGGGNFYEQYF | TGCGCCAGCAGAGGGGGGGGAAACTTCTACGAGCAGTACTTC | NA | NA | TRBJ2-7 | TRBV10-2
CASRLQQGEVTEAFF | TGTGCCAGCAGGTTACAACAGGGGGAGGTCACTGAAGCTTTCTTT | TRBD1 | NA | TRBJ1-1 | TRBV7-2
CASSYEAEQFF | TGTGCCAGCAGTTACGAAGCTGAGCAGTTCTTC | NA | once | TRBJ2-1 | TRBV6-5
CASSPGTSGNEQFF | TGTGCCAGCAGTCCCGGGACTAGCGGGAATGAGCAGTTCTTC | TRBD2 | once | TRBJ2-1 | TRBV28
CASSPPGQQPYGYTF | TGTGCCAGCTCACCACCCGGACAGCAACCCTATGGCTACACCTTC | NA | NA | TRBJ1-2 | TRBV18
CASSTLAGGLNEQFF | TGTGCCAGCAGTACCCTAGCGGGAGGGCTCAATGAGCAGTTCTTC | TRBD2 | NA | TRBJ2-1 | TRBV28
CATGQGTYEQYF | TGTGCCACAGGACAGGGCACCTACGAGCAGTACTTC | TRBD1 | NA | TRBJ2-7 | TRBV12-3/TRBV12-4
CASSPSGRGEMNTEAFF | TGTGCCAGCTCACCTTCCGGCAGGGGGGAAATGAACACTGAAGCTTTCTTT | TRBD1 | NA | TRBJ1-1 | TRBV18
CASSQNRPGLAGGHNSYEQYF | TGTGCCAGCAGCCAAAACCGACCGGGACTAGCGGGAGGCCACAACTCCTACGAGCAGTACTTC | TRBD2 | NA | TRBJ2-7 | TRBV4-2
CASSVGQGILSGYTF | TGTGCCAGCAGCGTGGGACAGGGGATTTTGAGTGGCTACACCTTC | TRBD1 | NA | TRBJ1-2 | TRBV6-5
CSGERQRNEQFF | TGCAGCGGCGAACGGCAGCGCAATGAGCAGTTCTTC | NA | NA | TRBJ2-1 | TRBV29-1
CASSYHDRGENQPQHF | TGTGCCAGCAGTTATCATGACAGGGGGGAAAATCAGCCCCAGCATTTT | TRBD1 | NA | TRBJ1-5 | TRBV6-5
CAVKGQGEQPQHF | TGTGCCGTAAAGGGACAGGGCGAACAGCCCCAGCATTTT | TRBD1 | NA | TRBJ1-5 | TRBV10-3
CASSRDRVGTIYF | TGTGCCAGCAGTAGGGACAGGGTTGGCACCATATATTTT | TRBD1 | few | TRBJ1-3 | TRBV6-5
CASSFLGREGTDTQYF | TGTGCCAGCAGTTTTTTAGGGCGGGAGGGCACAGATACGCAGTATTTT | TRBD2 | once | TRBJ2-3 | TRBV27
CASSLGNGQAYGYTF | TGTGCCAGCAGCTTAGGAAACGGACAGGCCTATGGCTACACCTTC | TRBD1 | NA | TRBJ1-2 | TRBV7-2